This T cell receptor (beta chain) came from a study of T cell responses to AZD1222 COVID-19 vaccine. With regard to this clone: Antigen specificity is unknown.

Sequenced by immunoSEQ multiplex PCR; TCRdb stores in-frame clones only, minus some. The table records 100,000 to 120,000 clones, nearly 90% of them present only once. The CDR3 runs to 13 residues. Germline values: CDR1 MDHEN, CDR2 SYDVKM. Trimming pared 6 bases from V and 3 bases from J, leaving 9 bases between. General study findings and limits: Clonal diversity may have been underestimated in mostly white British donors. Reports indicate that nearly half of spike-specific TCRs are directed at unmutated variant regions. Researchers report vaccine-associated CD4 TCRs spanning spike, with dominance at 160-218 and 743-854.

The TCR sequence derives from an adult in good health. Sequencing used peripheral blood, obtained on day 0 of AZD1222 vaccination. The rearrangement joins TRBV28 to TRBJ1-5; D call uncertain. The CDR3, as DNA: TGTGCCAGCAGCTCGGTCATCAATCAGCCCCAGCATTTT. Its translation is CASSSVINQPQHF.